The entry below describes one T cell receptor beta chain. What it recognizes is unknown. The data were produced by immunoSEQ multiplex PCR, yet TCRdb's version contains in-frame clones alone and is incomplete. The sample has nearly 2 million clones; 85% to 95% are singletons. The data are from a study of shared clonotypes between healthy human individuals. Study observations and caveats: Unshared clonotypes carried lower generation probabilities than those common to all four donors.

In the naive CD8 group, cells lacked CD45RO and were positively selected for CCR7, so terminally differentiated effector memory CD45RA+ cells were left out. The ends were cut back, 6 bases at V and 4 bases at J, with 21 bases in the middle. The CDR3 has 16 residues. The germline V gene encodes CDR1 MDHEN and CDR2 SYDVKM. The clonotype originates from a young man in good health. The genes are TRBV28 and TRBJ1-2, with D perhaps matching TRBD1 (5 bases). The sequenced sample consisted of naive CD8+ T cells sorted from blood. CDR3 coding DNA: TGTGCCAGCAGCCTCCCGGGTGGGGCGGATTTCTATGGCTACACCTTC. Translation: CASSLPGGADFYGYTF.